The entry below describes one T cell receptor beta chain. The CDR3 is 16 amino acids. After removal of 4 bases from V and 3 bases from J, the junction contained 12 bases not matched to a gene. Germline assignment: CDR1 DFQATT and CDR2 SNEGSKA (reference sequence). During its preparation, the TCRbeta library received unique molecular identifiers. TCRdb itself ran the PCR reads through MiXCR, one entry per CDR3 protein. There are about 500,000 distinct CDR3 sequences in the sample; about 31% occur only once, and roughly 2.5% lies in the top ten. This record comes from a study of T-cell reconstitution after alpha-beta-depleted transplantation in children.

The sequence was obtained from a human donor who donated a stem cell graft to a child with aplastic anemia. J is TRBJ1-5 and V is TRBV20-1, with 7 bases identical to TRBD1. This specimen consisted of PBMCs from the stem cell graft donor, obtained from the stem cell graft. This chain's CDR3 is CSAIPYGTADNQPQHF. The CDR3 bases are TGCAGTGCTATACCGTATGGGACAGCGGACAATCAGCCCCAGCATTTT.